Following are 8 T cell receptor beta chains from one sample sequenced in a study of human T cells and chemical hapten exposure. Specified time point: pre-sensitization, week 0. Treatment in this sample: therapeutic diphenylcyclopropenone sensitization with weekly scalp DPC. TCRdb redid the calling of the RACE reads with MiXCR, one entry per CDR3 protein. The sample shows a few hundred thousand distinct CDR3 sequences, around 5.5% of them seen only once. The source was whole blood, collected in connection with sensitization to the hapten diphenylcyclopropenone (DPC). These receptors were collected from a woman between 18 and 29 years old with alopecia areata. Some clones in this sample may be carry-over from other donors' samples.

This clonotype was observed at least ten times. The CDR3 loop reads CASSPPPFAVAYEQYF. CDR3 DNA: TGTGCCAGCAGCCCGCCCCCTTTCGCGGTGGCCTACGAGCAGTACTTC. The chain couples TRBV7-2 to TRBJ2-7, with unresolved D. V lost 5 bases to trimming and J lost 2 bases, with 19 bases between them. This CDR3 is 16 amino acids long. Germline V gene sequence: CDR1 SGHTA, CDR2 FQGNSA.

This clonotype was seen more than once but under ten times. The rearrangement uses TRBV4-3 and TRBJ1-4; a possible D gene is TRBD1 (6 bases). Germline V lookup: CDR1 LGHNA, CDR2 YSLEER. The CDR3 has 15 amino acids. Deletions cut 4 bases from V and 0 bases from J, with 9 bases between. This CDR3 reads CASSRTETTNEKLFF. The CDR3 DNA reads TGCGCCAGCAGCCGGACAGAGACAACTAATGAAAAACTGTTTTTT.

This clonotype was seen only a few times. Because it lacks the conserved phenylalanine or tryptophan at the end, this CDR3 is likely a read error. V gene TRBV4-3 combines with J gene TRBJ1-3; 8 bases agree with TRBD1. CDR1 is LGHNA and CDR2 is YSLEER in the germline V gene. The CDR3 is made up of 15 amino acids. With 3 bases clipped from V and 2 bases from J, the junction kept 3 bases outside the gene matches. The CDR3 DNA reads as TGCGCCAGCAGCCACCAGGACAGGGCTGGAAACACCATATATCTT. It encodes CASSHQDRAGNTIYL.

In this sample, this clonotype turned up a few times. This chain links TRBV12-5 with TRBJ1-6; no clear D. The length of the CDR3 is 16 residues. The V end was cut by 3 bases, the J end by 0 bases, with 9 bases between. Germline V gives CDR1 LGHNT, CDR2 FRNRAP. The CDR3 is CASGFKVSSYNSPLHF. DNA of the CDR3: TGTGCTAGTGGTTTCAAGGTCAGCTCCTATAATTCACCCCTCCACTTT.

Many counts were recorded for this clonotype. V is TRBV20-1 and J is TRBJ2-3; D is unresolved. V shed 5 bases and J shed 1 base, with 7 bases lying between them. The CDR3 totals 12 residues. CDR1 and CDR2 (germline): DFQATT, SNEGSKA (reference sequence). The CDR3 nucleotides are TGCAGTGCTCCGGATCGCACAGATACGCAGTATTTT. Translated: CSAPDRTDTQYF.

This clonotype was recorded a few times. The chain recombines TRBV2 with TRBJ1-1; D is perhaps TRBD1 (5 bases). CDR3 length: 16 amino acids. Germline CDR1 and CDR2: SNHLY and FYNNEI. Between the trimmed V and J ends, which lost 0 bases and 1 base, there was a span of 12 bases. CDR3 loop: CASSEAEGLTNTEAFF. The CDR3 nucleotides are TGTGCCAGCAGTGAAGCAGAGGGACTCACGAACACTGAAGCTTTCTTT.

The chain couples TRBV4-1 to TRBJ1-2; D might be TRBD1 (5 bases). The CDR3 runs 14 residues. Germline lookup yields CDR1 MGHRA and CDR2 YSYEKL. Trimming removed 1 base at V and 6 bases at J, with 12 bases between. For the CDR3, the DNA is TGCGCCAGCAGCCAAGCCAGGGATTATGATGGCTACACCTTC. Translation gives CASSQARDYDGYTF.

The sample holds a few counts of this clonotype. This chain connects TRBV9 to TRBJ2-3; 9 nucleotides agree with TRBD2. Germline CDR1 and CDR2: SGDLS and YYNGEE. The V and J ends lost 0 bases and 0 bases, in that order; junction bases with no gene match: 11. The CDR3 totals 19 residues. CDR3 sequence: CASSVEVVAGVYSTDTQYF. DNA for the CDR3: TGTGCCAGCAGCGTAGAGGTCGTAGCGGGGGTTTATAGCACAGATACGCAGTATTTT.